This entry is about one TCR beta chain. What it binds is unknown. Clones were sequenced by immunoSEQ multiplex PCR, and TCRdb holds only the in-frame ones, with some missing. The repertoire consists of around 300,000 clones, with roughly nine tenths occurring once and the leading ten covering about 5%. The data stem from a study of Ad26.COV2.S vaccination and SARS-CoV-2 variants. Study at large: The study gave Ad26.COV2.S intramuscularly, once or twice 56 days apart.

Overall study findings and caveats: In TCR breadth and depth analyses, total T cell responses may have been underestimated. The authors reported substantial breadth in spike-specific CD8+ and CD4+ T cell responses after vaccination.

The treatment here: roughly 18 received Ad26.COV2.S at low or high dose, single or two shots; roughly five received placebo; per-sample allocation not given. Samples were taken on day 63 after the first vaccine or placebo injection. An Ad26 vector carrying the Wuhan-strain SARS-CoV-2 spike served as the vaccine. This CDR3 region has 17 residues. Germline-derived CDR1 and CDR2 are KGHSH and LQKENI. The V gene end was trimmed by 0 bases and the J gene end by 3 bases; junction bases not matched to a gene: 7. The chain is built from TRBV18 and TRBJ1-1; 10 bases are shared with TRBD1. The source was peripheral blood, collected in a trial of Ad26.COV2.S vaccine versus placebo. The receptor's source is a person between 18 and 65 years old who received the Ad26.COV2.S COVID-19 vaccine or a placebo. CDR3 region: CASSPPPGQGRDTEAFF. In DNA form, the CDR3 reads TGTGCCAGCTCACCACCGCCGGGACAGGGGAGGGACACTGAAGCTTTCTTT.